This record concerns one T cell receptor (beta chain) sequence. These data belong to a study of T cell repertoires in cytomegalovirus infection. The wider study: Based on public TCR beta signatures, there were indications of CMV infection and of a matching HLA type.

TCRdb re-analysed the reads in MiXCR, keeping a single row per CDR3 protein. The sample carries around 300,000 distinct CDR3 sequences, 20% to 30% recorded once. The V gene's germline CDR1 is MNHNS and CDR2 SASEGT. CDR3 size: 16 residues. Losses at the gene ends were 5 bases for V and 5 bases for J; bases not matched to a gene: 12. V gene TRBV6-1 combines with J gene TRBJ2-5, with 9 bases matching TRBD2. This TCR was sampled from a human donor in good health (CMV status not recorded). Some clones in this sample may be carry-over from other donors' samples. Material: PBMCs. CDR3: CASSSTSGQGYETQYF. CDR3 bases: TGTGCCAGCAGTTCGACTAGCGGTCAGGGGTATGAGACCCAGTACTTC.